The 4 T cell receptor beta chains presented below share a single source sample, sequenced in a study of cytomegalovirus exposure and HLA in healthy donors. TCRdb keeps only in-frame clones here, not all; method: immunoSEQ multiplex PCR. The profile shows more than 95,000 clones, around nine tenths of them singletons. The sample taken for sequencing was PBMCs. These receptors were collected from a woman aged 18-29 years in good health and CMV-seronegative.

This clone was seen only once. J is TRBJ2-3 and V is TRBV11-2, with 14 bases fitting TRBD2. In germline, CDR1 is SGHAT, CDR2 FQNNGV. Trimming removed 1 base from V and 5 bases from J; junction bases left unmatched: 5. This CDR3 comprises 17 residues. The CDR3 loop reads CASSLGTSGRMLDTQYF. The CDR3 DNA is TGTGCCAGCAGCTTAGGGACTAGCGGGAGGATGCTAGATACGCAGTATTTT.

The V call is TRBV9, the J call TRBJ2-5; 11 positions agree with TRBD2. The length of the CDR3 is 15 residues. Germline V gives CDR1 SGDLS, CDR2 YYNGEE. Trimming took 0 bases from V and 5 from J; bases not matched to a gene: 3. The CDR3 nucleotides are TGTGCCAGCAGCGTAGTCGCTAGCGGGGGGGAGACCCAGTACTTC. As protein: CASSVVASGGETQYF.

This sequence joins TRBV5-1 and TRBJ1-4; D remains ambiguous. Per the germline V gene, CDR1 is SGHRS and CDR2 is YFSETQ. This CDR3 has 14 residues. The V gene lost 5 bases and the J gene lost 0 bases, with 8 bases spanning the gap. CDR3 region: CASRRDSTNEKLFF. CDR3 nucleotide sequence: TGCGCCAGCAGGCGTGATTCAACTAATGAAAAACTGTTTTTT. Supplemented by reference TRBV5-1 and TRBJ1-4, the full variable domain reads KAGVTQTPRYLIKTRGQQVTLSCSPISGHRSVSWYQQTPGQGLQFLFEYFSETQRNKGNFPGRFSGRQFSNSRSEMNVSTLELGDSALYLCASRRDSTNEKLFFGSGTQLSVL.

The V call is TRBV19, the J call TRBJ2-7, with 7 bases fitting TRBD1. The germline gives CDR1 LNHDA, CDR2 SQIVND (reference sequence). The V gene end was trimmed by 4 bases and the J gene end by 6 bases; junction bases not matched to a gene: 6. The CDR3 runs 13 residues. The CDR3 DNA reads as TGTGCCAGTAGTAGCGACAGGGACCGCGAGCAGTACTTC. Translated, it gives CASSSDRDREQYF.